This passage covers 27 T cell receptor beta chains from one sample sequenced in a study of shared clonotypes between healthy human individuals. Here immunoSEQ multiplex PCR was the method, and the copy in TCRdb shows in-frame clones only, minus some. The sample gives more than 2,000,000 clones, more than 80% of which show up once; around 0.14% is in the top ten. The sample was naive CD4+ T cells sorted from blood. Subset indicated: CD45RA+ positively selected. Source of these receptors: a man in his late teens or twenties in good health.

V is TRBV30 and J is TRBJ2-5; D not resolved. The CDR3 consists of 13 residues. CDR1 GTSNPN and CDR2 SVGIG come from the germline V gene (reference sequence). V was trimmed by 4 bases and J by 4 bases, leaving 13 bases between them. This CDR3 reads CAWTARQGETQYF. In DNA, the CDR3 is TGTGCCTGGACGGCCAGGCAAGGAGAGACCCAGTACTTC.

The V call is TRBV11-1, the J call TRBJ1-1; no clear D gene. Trimming took off 3 bases at V and 6 bases at J, with 14 bases between the two ends. This CDR3 contains 14 residues. The V gene's germline CDR1 is SGHAT and CDR2 FQDESV (reference sequence). The CDR3 reads CASSFSENRPEAFF. CDR3 nucleotide sequence: TGTGCCAGCAGCTTTAGTGAGAACCGCCCTGAAGCTTTCTTT.

This clone appeared once. The chain joins TRBV10-3 to TRBJ2-5; the D gene is possibly TRBD2 (6 bases). The DNA matches TRBJ2-7 better at its end, which makes the J call doubtful. The germline gives CDR1 ENHRY, CDR2 SYGVKD. The CDR3 runs 13 residues. The CDR3 bases are TGTGCCATCAGCCCAAGGGAGGACTACGAGCAGTACTTC. Translating it yields CAISPREDYEQYF.

V usage is TRBV5-1 and J usage is TRBJ1-2; tentatively, D is TRBD1 (6 bases). The V gene's germline CDR1 is SGHRS and CDR2 YFSETQ. Trimming took off 2 bases at V and 6 bases at J, with 17 bases between the two ends. The CDR3 has 15 amino acids. CDR3: CASSLSTGIGNGYTF. The CDR3 DNA follows: TGCGCCAGCAGCTTATCTACAGGGATAGGGAATGGCTACACCTTC.

V usage is TRBV5-1 and J usage is TRBJ1-5; D remains ambiguous. The CDR3 has 14 amino acids. V lost 0 bases to trimming and J lost 2 bases, with 6 bases between them. CDR1 is SGHRS, CDR2 YFSETQ, per germline. CDR3 protein: CASSLEYGNQPQHF. In nucleotides, the CDR3 is TGCGCCAGCAGCTTGGAGTACGGCAATCAGCCCCAGCATTTT.

The rearrangement uses TRBV5-1 and TRBJ1-1; D might be TRBD1 (5 bases). In germline, CDR1 is SGHRS, CDR2 YFSETQ. Trimming left V 5 bases short and J 0 bases short, with 11 bases between. The CDR3 extends over 14 amino acids. CDR3 in DNA: TGCGCCAGCAGAGTCTCAGGGATGAACACTGAAGCTTTCTTT. As protein: CASRVSGMNTEAFF.

This sequence joins TRBV19 and TRBJ2-3; weak D call: TRBD2 (6 bases). There are 12 residues in the CDR3. Germline CDR1 is LNHDA and CDR2 is SQIVND (reference sequence). V lost 6 bases and J lost 8, with 12 bases in between. The CDR3 region is CASSLRGGTQYF. CDR3 sequence (DNA): TGTGCCAGTAGCCTCCGGGGAGGTACGCAGTATTTT. Based on the CDR3 plus reference TRBV19 and TRBJ2-3, the full variable domain is DGGITQSPKYLFRKEGQNVTLSCEQNLNHDAMYWYRQDPGQGLRLIYYSQIVNDFQKGDIAEGYSVSREKKESFPLTVTSAQKNPTAFYLCASSLRGGTQYFGPGTRLTVL.

The V gene is TRBV7-9, the J gene TRBJ1-4; no clear D gene. Trimming stripped 5 bases from V and 1 base from J, with 8 bases between. Germline-derived CDR1 and CDR2 are SEHNR and FQNEAQ (reference sequence). The CDR3 sequence is 14 residues long. DNA of the CDR3: TGTGCCAGCAGCCTAAAACAAACTAATGAAAAACTGTTTTTT. It specifies CASSLKQTNEKLFF.

This chain uses TRBV10-3 with TRBJ2-1, with D tentatively TRBD2 (7 bases). The germline CDR1 and CDR2 sequences are ENHRY and SYGVKD. The CDR3 consists of 15 residues. V lost 2 bases to trimming and J lost 2 bases, with 10 bases between them. CDR3 sequence reads: CAISEPGGPYNEQFF. The CDR3, as DNA: TGTGCCATCAGTGAGCCGGGGGGCCCCTACAATGAGCAGTTCTTC.

J is TRBJ2-5 and V is TRBV7-2; TRBD2 is a possible D gene (6 bases). In germline, CDR1 is SGHTA, CDR2 FQGNSA. This CDR3 spans 16 amino acids. V was shortened by 8 bases and J by 0 bases, with 19 bases between the two germline ends. This chain's CDR3 is CASDHGGAKYQETQYF. The CDR3 nucleotides read TGTGCCAGCGACCACGGAGGGGCCAAGTACCAAGAGACCCAGTACTTC.

J is TRBJ2-2 and V is TRBV18; D remains unclear. With 10 bases removed from V and 0 bases from J, the gap between germline ends came to 9 bases. Germline V gene sequence: CDR1 KGHSH, CDR2 LQKENI. This CDR3 is built from 13 residues. The CDR3, as DNA: TGTGCCACCCGAGAGGCGAACACCGGGGAGCTGTTTTTT. It codes for CATREANTGELFF.

The gene calls are TRBV11-2 and TRBJ2-5, with a tentative D call TRBD1 (6 bases). The CDR3 totals 13 residues. Trimming took 6 bases from V and 5 from J, leaving 13 bases between them. Germline V gene sequence: CDR1 SGHAT, CDR2 FQNNGV. The CDR3 DNA reads TGTGCCAGCAGACGGACAGTCTGGGAGACCCAGTACTTC. It is translated as CASRRTVWETQYF.

Details on this clone: Other DNA sequences of this sample code for an identical CDR3. CDR3 in amino acids: CAISDGPGELFF. The CDR3 DNA reads as TGTGCCATCAGTGACGGTCCCGGGGAGCTGTTTTTT. This chain links TRBV10-3 with TRBJ2-2; no firm D call. The CDR3 contains 12 residues. V shed 3 bases and J shed 6 bases, with 5 bases lying between them. CDR1 is ENHRY, CDR2 SYGVKD, per germline.

The chain couples TRBV13 to TRBJ2-2, with 7 bases identical to TRBD2. The CDR3 is 14 amino acids. The V and J ends lost 5 bases and 4 bases, in that order; junction bases with no gene match: 4. Looked up from germline, CDR1 is PRHDT and CDR2 is FYEKMQ (reference sequence). The CDR3 DNA reads as TGTGCCAGCAGCCAGCGGGGACCCACCGGGGAGCTGTTTTTT. It encodes CASSQRGPTGELFF. The full variable domain, its missing parts supplied by reference TRBV13 and TRBJ2-2, is AAGVIQSPRHLIKEKRETATLKCYPIPRHDTVYWYQQGPGQDPQFLISFYEKMQSDKGSIPDRFSAQQFSDYHSELNMSSLELGDSALYFCASSQRGPTGELFFGEGSRLTVL.

The V and J genes are TRBV29-1 and TRBJ2-5; D may be TRBD1 or TRBD2 (6 bases each). Trimming took off 5 bases at V and 2 bases at J, with 15 bases between the two ends. Germline lookup yields CDR1 SQVTM and CDR2 ANQGSEA. The CDR3 length is 14 residues. CDR3 loop: CSVTHGGGQETQYF. CDR3 nucleotide sequence: TGCAGCGTTACCCACGGGGGCGGGCAAGAGACCCAGTACTTC.

This clone is a singleton in its sample. This rearrangement joins TRBV6-1 to TRBJ1-1, with D unclear. The V end lost 2 bases, the J end lost 1 base, and 11 bases lay between the germline ends. The CDR3 totals 15 residues. Germline V gene data show CDR1 as MNHNS and CDR2 as SASEGT. The CDR3 here is CASSEYTTANTEAFF. Written as DNA, the CDR3 is TGTGCCAGCAGTGAATATACCACGGCGAACACTGAAGCTTTCTTT.

The J gene is TRBJ2-2, the V gene TRBV27, with 8 positions matching TRBD1. This CDR3 has 18 residues. Germline V lookup: CDR1 MNHEY, CDR2 SMNVEV (reference sequence). The V segment lost 4 bases and the J segment 5 bases; nucleotides outside the gene matches: 15. The CDR3 coding sequence is TGTGCCAGCAGTTATCACAGGGGGTCTAAGGCGGGGACCGGGGAGCTGTTTTTT. It encodes CASSYHRGSKAGTGELFF.

This chain links TRBV4-1 with TRBJ2-7; 11 nucleotides agree with TRBD2. The CDR3 spans 16 residues. Germline V gene data show CDR1 as MGHRA and CDR2 as YSYEKL. V lost 1 base and J lost 3; bases outside the gene matches: 5. CDR3 in DNA: TGCGCCAGCAGCCAAGGCAGAACTAGCGGGGGCTACGAGCAGTACTTC. Translation: CASSQGRTSGGYEQYF.

The chain carries TRBV7-3 and TRBJ2-3; TRBD1 might be the D (6 bases). Germline V gives CDR1 SGHTA, CDR2 FQGTGA. The CDR3 consists of 15 residues. The V gene lost 5 bases and the J gene lost 3 bases, with 15 bases spanning the gap. The CDR3 spells CASSPQGVKTDTQYF. The CDR3 DNA reads as TGTGCCAGCAGCCCACAGGGAGTTAAGACAGATACGCAGTATTTT.

V and J are TRBV28 and TRBJ1-2; 10 bases align to TRBD1. The ends lost 6 bases at V and 1 base at J; junction bases unmatched: 2. CDR1 is MDHEN, CDR2 SYDVKM, per germline. The CDR3 covers 14 residues. For the CDR3, the DNA is TGTGCCAGCAGCTGGACAGGGGGTAACTATGGCTACACCTTC. Encoded protein: CASSWTGGNYGYTF.

This chain joins TRBV19 and TRBJ1-3; D unresolved. The CDR3 is 14 residues long. The germline CDR1 and CDR2 sequences are LNHDA and SQIVND (reference sequence). V lost 5 bases to trimming and J lost 4 bases, with 12 bases between them. CDR3 DNA sequence: TGTGCCAGTAGTGGAGGGCGAGCGGGAAACACCATATATTTT. It translates to CASSGGRAGNTIYF.

This clone has more than one count but fewer than ten. The chain recombines TRBV10-2 with TRBJ2-5; tentatively, D is TRBD1 or TRBD2 (6 bases each). Looked up from germline, CDR1 is WSHSY and CDR2 is SAAADI. Trimming took off 6 bases at V and 5 bases at J, with 7 bases between the two ends. This CDR3 is 11 amino acids long. The CDR3 is CASRGGETQYF. DNA for the CDR3: TGCGCCAGCAGAGGGGGGGAGACCCAGTACTTC.

The chain joins TRBV6-5 to TRBJ1-1; D uncertain. The CDR3 is 13 residues long. The germline V gene encodes CDR1 MNHEY and CDR2 SVGAGI. The V end lost 2 bases, the J end lost 4 bases, and 8 bases lay between the germline ends. CDR3 in DNA: TGTGCCAGCAGTTACACTATCGGCACTGAAGCTTTCTTT. Its translation: CASSYTIGTEAFF.

The chain is built from TRBV7-3 and TRBJ2-1; perhaps D is TRBD1 or TRBD2 (5 bases each). Germline V gene sequence: CDR1 SGHTA, CDR2 FQGTGA. CDR3 length equals 13 residues. Deletions cut 5 bases from V and 7 bases from J, with 12 bases between. In nucleotides, the CDR3 is TGTGCCAGCAGCCGGGACCTCGAAAATGAGCAGTTCTTC. Its protein is CASSRDLENEQFF.

This chain links TRBV6-6 with TRBJ1-5; 8 positions agree with TRBD1. This CDR3 contains 16 residues. V dropped 2 bases and J dropped 2; count of bases not matched to a gene: 5. Per germline, CDR1 MNHNY and CDR2 SVGAGI (reference sequence). Here the CDR3 DNA reads TGTGCCAGCAGTTACCCCACAGGGGGTGGCAATCAGCCCCAGCATTTT. Translated, it gives CASSYPTGGGNQPQHF.

This rearrangement joins TRBV18 to TRBJ1-5, with a weak D call TRBD1 (6 bases). There are 14 residues in the CDR3. The V gene lost 4 bases and the J gene lost 6 bases, with 13 bases spanning the gap. Germline assignment: CDR1 KGHSH and CDR2 LQKENI. CDR3 sequence: CASSLGTIGQPQHF. In nucleotides, the CDR3 is TGTGCCAGCTCACTCGGGACAATCGGTCAGCCCCAGCATTTT.

The chain joins TRBV19 to TRBJ2-1, with TRBD1 matching 8 bases. J was trimmed by 1 base and V by 4 bases; bases with no gene match: 0. CDR3 length: 14 amino acids. Germline CDR1 and CDR2: LNHDA and SQIVND (reference sequence). The CDR3 loop reads CASSRDRSYNEQFF. CDR3 DNA: TGTGCCAGTAGTAGGGACAGGTCCTACAATGAGCAGTTCTTC.